A single sample gave rise to the 27 T cell receptor beta chains below, sequenced in a study of shared T cell receptors in the human thymus. Assay used: immunoSEQ multiplex PCR; TCRdb lists only in-frame clones, some missing. This repertoire shows some 700,000 clones, around 87% found once; its top ten account for about 0.01%. This same sample was also part of a study on human thymus T cells.

Sequenced material: thymocytes. Receptor source: a boy less than two years old with a congenital heart defect.

This clone has a single count. The chain recombines TRBV11-3 with TRBJ2-1; 8 bases fit TRBD2. Losses at the gene ends were 5 bases for V and 2 bases for J; bases not matched to a gene: 8. Germline V gene lookup returns CDR1 SGHNT and CDR2 YENEEA. The CDR3 length is 16 residues. The CDR3 DNA sequence: TGTGCCAGCAGCCTCCCTAGCGGGCGCACCTACAATGAGCAGTTCTTC. Its protein is CASSLPSGRTYNEQFF. The full variable domain, completed using reference TRBV11-3 and TRBJ2-1, is EAGVVQSPRYKIIEKKQPVAFWCNPISGHNTLYWYLQNLGQGPELLIRYENEEAVDDSQLPKDRFSAERLKGVDSTLKIQPAELGDSAVYLCASSLPSGRTYNEQFFGPGTRLTVL.

The chain recombines TRBV30 with TRBJ2-1, with TRBD1 identical over 9 bases. The CDR3 is 14 amino acids. Trimming cost V 1 base and J 5 bases; bases outside gene matches: 3. Per the germline V gene, CDR1 is GTSNPN and CDR2 is SVGIG (reference sequence). The CDR3 loop reads CAWSGQGVDNEQFF. Here the CDR3 DNA reads TGTGCCTGGAGTGGACAGGGGGTTGACAATGAGCAGTTCTTC.

The chain joins TRBV28 to TRBJ2-7, with 9 bases identical to TRBD1. The CDR3 is 15 residues long. CDR1 is MDHEN, CDR2 SYDVKM, per germline. After removal of 1 base from V and 3 bases from J, the junction contained 4 bases not matched to a gene. This CDR3 is CASSLLGTGIYEQYF. CDR3 coding DNA: TGTGCCAGCAGTTTATTGGGGACAGGGATCTACGAGCAGTACTTC.

CDR3 coding DNA: TGCGCCAGCACTGAAGGGACAGGGGGCCACGAGCAGTACTTC. As protein: CASTEGTGGHEQYF. The chain carries TRBV10-1 and TRBJ2-5; TRBD1 agrees at 12 bases. The end of the DNA aligns better with TRBJ2-7, so the J call may be wrong. Germline V gene sequence: CDR1 WNHNN, CDR2 SYGVQD (reference sequence). This CDR3 has 14 amino acids.

The J gene is TRBJ1-4, the V gene TRBV6-5, with D uncertain. The CDR3 has 15 residues. V lost 2 bases and J 0 bases, leaving 7 bases between the germline ends. Germline loops: CDR1 MNHEY, CDR2 SVGAGI. CDR3 nucleotide sequence: TGTGCCAGCAGTTACAGCCTTGCAACTAATGAAAAACTGTTTTTT. This codes for CASSYSLATNEKLFF.

The chain has TRBV4-1 and TRBJ1-2; D ambiguous. Germline CDR1 reads MGHRA; CDR2 reads YSYEKL. Trimming shortened V by 0 bases and J by 8 bases, and 10 bases separated the two germline ends. The CDR3 covers 13 residues. In DNA form, the CDR3 reads TGCGCCAGCAGCCAAGATCGGGGTGGAGGCTACACCTTC. Translation gives CASSQDRGGGYTF.

The chain has TRBV30 and TRBJ2-5, with D unclear. Trimming took off 3 bases at V and 2 bases at J, with 25 bases between the two ends. This CDR3 has 18 amino acids. Per germline, CDR1 GTSNPN and CDR2 SVGIG (reference sequence). CDR3 protein: CAWRPPDPNNYFQETQYF. CDR3 in DNA: TGTGCCTGGAGACCCCCTGACCCTAACAACTATTTTCAAGAGACCCAGTACTTC.

The rearrangement uses TRBV19 and TRBJ1-5, with 7 bases identical to TRBD1. Germline lookup yields CDR1 LNHDA and CDR2 SQIVND (reference sequence). The V segment lost 5 bases and the J segment 11 bases; nucleotides outside the gene matches: 21. This CDR3 spans 17 amino acids. The DNA for the CDR3 is TGTGCCAGTAGTGCATCCGGGACAGATTCCTCGGGGGAAACCCAGCATTTT. Amino acids: CASSASGTDSSGETQHF.

The rearrangement uses TRBV7-2 and TRBJ2-5; perhaps TRBD2 as D (5 bases). Looked up from germline, CDR1 is SGHTA and CDR2 is FQGNSA. The CDR3 loop spans 13 amino acids. V was cut by 1 base and J by 8 bases, with 11 bases left in between. CDR3 amino acids: CASSLGKGRTQYF. Here the CDR3 DNA reads TGTGCCAGCAGCTTAGGGAAAGGGAGAACCCAGTACTTC.

The genes are TRBV7-9 and TRBJ2-5, with 10 positions matching TRBD2. After removal of 1 base from V and 4 bases from J, the junction contained 12 bases not matched to a gene. CDR1 SEHNR and CDR2 FQNEAQ come from the germline V gene (reference sequence). The CDR3 is 18 amino acids. The CDR3 region is CASSLVRTSGALIETQYF. The CDR3 DNA sequence: TGTGCCAGCAGCTTAGTGCGGACTAGCGGCGCTTTGATAGAGACCCAGTACTTC.

This clone has just a few counts. The chain recombines TRBV5-4 with TRBJ2-1; TRBD2 matches at 11 bases. V lost 1 base to trimming and J lost 3 bases; unmatched junction nucleotides: 0. There are 15 residues in the CDR3. Germline V gives CDR1 SGHNT, CDR2 YYREEE (reference sequence). The CDR3 loop reads CASSLTSGSYNEQFF. CDR3 nucleotide sequence: TGTGCCAGCAGCTTGACTAGCGGGAGCTACAATGAGCAGTTCTTC. The variable domain in full, completed from reference TRBV5-4 and TRBJ2-1, reads ETGVTQSPTHLIKTRGQQVTLRCSSQSGHNTVSWYQQALGQGPQFIFQYYREEENGRGNFPPRFSGLQFPNYSSELNVNALELDDSALYLCASSLTSGSYNEQFFGPGTRLTVL.

Comments on this clone: One junction end disagrees with the germline gene, perhaps due to a read error. This chain uses TRBV28 with TRBJ2-1; TRBD2 matches 7 bases. The V gene's germline CDR1 is MDHEN and CDR2 SYDVKM. The length of the CDR3 is 15 residues. This CDR3 reads CASSTLGGPNKEQFF. The CDR3, as DNA: TGTGCCAGCAGTACCTTGGGAGGGCCAAACAAAGAGCAGTTCTTC. Filled out from reference TRBV28 and TRBJ2-1, the complete variable domain reads DVKVTQSSRYLVKRTGEKVFLECVQDMDHENMFWYRQDPGLGLRLIYFSYDVKMKEKGDIPEGYSVSREKKERFSLILESASTNQTSMYLCASSTLGGPNKEQFFGPGTRLTVL.

This clone occurred once. This sequence joins TRBV15 and TRBJ2-1; TRBD2 matches at 7 bases. Germline V gives CDR1 LNHNV, CDR2 YYDKDF (reference sequence). The CDR3 consists of 14 residues. V lost 3 bases, J lost 4 bases, and 3 bases stayed unmatched. CDR3 sequence reads: CATSSGTNYNEQFF. The CDR3 DNA reads TGTGCCACCAGCAGTGGGACTAATTACAATGAGCAGTTCTTC.

The chain has TRBV18 and TRBJ2-7, with D possibly matching TRBD2 (6 bases). CDR3 size: 14 residues. Looked up from germline, CDR1 is KGHSH and CDR2 is LQKENI. The V and J ends lost 6 bases and 8 bases respectively, with 20 bases between them. This chain's CDR3 is CASSPSSAPEKQYF. The CDR3 region has the DNA TGTGCCAGCTCGCCTTCTAGCGCACCTGAGAAGCAGTACTTC.

J is TRBJ2-3 and V is TRBV29-1; 9 nucleotides align to TRBD1. Germline loops: CDR1 SQVTM, CDR2 ANQGSEA. V was clipped by 7 bases and J by 5 bases; unmatched bases: 13. The CDR3 has 15 residues. The CDR3 here is CSDGPGQGRRDTQYF. The DNA of the CDR3 is TGCAGCGACGGCCCGGGACAGGGAAGAAGAGATACGCAGTATTTT.

The chain employs TRBV9 and TRBJ1-2; 9 bases match TRBD1. J lost 4 bases, V lost 0 bases, and 4 bases had no gene match. Looked up from germline, CDR1 is SGDLS and CDR2 is YYNGEE. The CDR3 is 15 residues long. The CDR3 DNA follows: TGTGCCAGCAGCGTAGGGGACAGGGATGGCTATGGCTACACCTTC. Protein sequence: CASSVGDRDGYGYTF.

This clone showed up just a few times. The rearrangement links TRBV7-2 to TRBJ2-5, with D maybe TRBD1 (6 bases). Germline V gene lookup returns CDR1 SGHTA and CDR2 FQGNSA. The CDR3 totals 15 residues. With 5 bases removed from V and 2 bases from J, the gap between germline ends came to 15 bases. CDR3 amino acids: CASSPQGIGQETQYF. The CDR3 nucleotides are TGTGCCAGCAGCCCCCAGGGGATTGGGCAAGAGACCCAGTACTTC.

This chain joins TRBV9 and TRBJ2-3; D call uncertain. V lost 4 bases to trimming and J lost 1 base, with 7 bases between them. The CDR3 has 13 residues. CDR1 and CDR2 (germline): SGDLS, YYNGEE. The CDR3 loop is CASSPWRTDTQYF. As DNA, the CDR3 is TGTGCCAGCAGCCCATGGCGCACAGATACGCAGTATTTT.

The V and J genes are TRBV5-1 and TRBJ2-2, with D possibly matching TRBD1 (6 bases). Germline lookup yields CDR1 SGHRS and CDR2 YFSETQ. This CDR3 region has 21 residues. V lost 2 bases and J 5 bases, leaving 31 bases between the germline ends. The CDR3 reads CASSLNRGQPDGKSRTGELFF. The DNA for the CDR3 is TGCGCCAGCAGCTTAAACCGCGGACAGCCTGACGGGAAGAGCAGAACCGGGGAGCTGTTTTTT.

The chain uses TRBV28 and TRBJ1-2; D is possibly TRBD1 (6 bases). Trimming removed 5 bases from V and 7 bases from J, with 26 bases in between. CDR1 MDHEN and CDR2 SYDVKM come from the germline V gene. The CDR3 covers 17 residues. DNA of the CDR3: TGTGCCAGCAGTCGCACAACAGGGCTCCGGTCCCGGAGTGGCTACACCTTC. Residues: CASSRTTGLRSRSGYTF.

This rearrangement joins TRBV4-3 to TRBJ2-7; D is perhaps TRBD2 (6 bases). Between the trimmed V and J ends, which lost 4 bases and 7 bases, there was a span of 23 bases. Germline CDR1 reads LGHNA; CDR2 reads YSLEER. The CDR3 spans 16 residues. CDR3 loop: CASSRTPGRGFWEQYF. In DNA form, the CDR3 reads TGCGCCAGCAGCCGGACCCCGGGACGGGGGTTTTGGGAGCAGTACTTC.

The chain couples TRBV27 to TRBJ2-7; D may be TRBD2 (6 bases). The germline CDR1 and CDR2 sequences are MNHEY and SMNVEV (reference sequence). V shed 4 bases and J shed 3 bases, with 7 bases lying between them. CDR3 length equals 12 residues. The CDR3 DNA reads as TGTGCCAGCAGTTCGGACTACTACGAGCAGTACTTC. As protein: CASSSDYYEQYF.

The chain is built from TRBV5-6 and TRBJ2-1, with TRBD2 matching 15 bases. Germline-derived CDR1 and CDR2 are SGHDT and YYEEEE. V lost 4 bases to trimming and J lost 5 bases; unmatched junction nucleotides: 13. The CDR3 runs 19 residues. CDR3 protein: CASSPTGLAGGKRDNEQFF. In nucleotides, the CDR3 is TGTGCCAGCAGCCCTACTGGACTAGCGGGAGGGAAGCGGGACAATGAGCAGTTCTTC.

The chain combines TRBV20-1 with TRBJ2-7; possible D gene TRBD2, 6 bases. Germline V gene sequence: CDR1 DFQATT, CDR2 SNEGSKA (reference sequence). The CDR3 loop spans 11 amino acids. Trimming left V 3 bases short and J 6 bases short, with 9 bases between. The CDR3 sequence is CSAREGLEQYF. CDR3 sequence (DNA): TGCAGTGCTAGGGAGGGTCTCGAGCAGTACTTC.

The rearrangement uses TRBV7-2 and TRBJ2-4; 10 nucleotides line up with TRBD2. CDR3 length: 19 residues. V dropped 0 bases and J dropped 1; count of bases not matched to a gene: 9. Germline values: CDR1 SGHTA, CDR2 FQGNSA. Written as DNA, the CDR3 is TGTGCCAGCAGCTTAGCGGGTGGACTAGCGGAACGGGCCAAAAACATTCAGTACTTC. Translation: CASSLAGGLAERAKNIQYF.

This clone was recorded once. The chain is built from TRBV4-1 and TRBJ2-3, with D perhaps TRBD1 (5 bases). The CDR3 is 16 amino acids. Germline lookup yields CDR1 MGHRA and CDR2 YSYEKL. V lost 3 bases and J lost 1, with 14 bases in between. The CDR3 loop reads CASSHSREGGTDTQYF. Here the CDR3 DNA reads TGCGCCAGCAGCCATTCCAGGGAAGGGGGCACAGATACGCAGTATTTT.

The V and J genes are TRBV9 and TRBJ2-1; 7 nucleotides line up with TRBD2. The CDR3 length is 16 residues. Germline trimming cut 0 bases from V and 5 bases from J; bases unmatched to any gene: 8. Germline CDR1 is SGDLS and CDR2 is YYNGEE. CDR3 DNA sequence: TGTGCCAGCAGCGTAGTCGCTAGCGGTAAAGACAATGAGCAGTTCTTC. Translated, it gives CASSVVASGKDNEQFF.